This T cell receptor beta chain was recorded in a study of T cell repertoires in cytomegalovirus infection. Study findings and constraints: Public TCR beta family frequency separated CMV-and-HLA carriers, including in an independent cohort.

TCRdb itself ran the reads through MiXCR, one entry per CDR3 protein. The table shows 140,000 to 150,000 distinct CDR3 sequences, with 30% to 40% occurring only once. About this clonotype: The antigen is not known.

The source material was CD8+ T cells from cultured PBMCs, sampled from culture after CMV antigen stimulation. This receptor was taken from a human donor in good health (CMV status not recorded). Some clones in this sample may be carry-over from other donors' samples.

CDR3 amino acids: CAIAVGPYNEQFF. CDR3 DNA: TGTGCCATAGCGGTAGGCCCTTACAATGAGCAGTTCTTC. This chain joins TRBV10-3 and TRBJ2-1; perhaps TRBD2 as D (5 bases). The length of the CDR3 is 13 residues. Germline V lookup: CDR1 ENHRY, CDR2 SYGVKD. The V end lost 9 bases, the J end lost 4 bases, and 13 bases lay between the germline ends.